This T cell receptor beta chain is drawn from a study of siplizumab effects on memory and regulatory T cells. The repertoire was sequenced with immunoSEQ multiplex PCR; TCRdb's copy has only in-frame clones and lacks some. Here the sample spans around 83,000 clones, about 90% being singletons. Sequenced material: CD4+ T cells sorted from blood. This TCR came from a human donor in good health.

The CDR3 reads CASSMRPDNYGYTF. The CDR3 DNA is TGTGCCAGTAGTATGCGACCTGATAACTATGGCTACACCTTC. The chain has TRBV19 and TRBJ1-2, with D uncertain. V lost 3 bases and J lost 1, with 9 bases in between. There are 14 residues in the CDR3. CDR1 and CDR2 (germline): LNHDA, SQIVND (reference sequence).